The source of this TCR beta chain is a study of Ad26.COV2.S vaccination and SARS-CoV-2 variants. Noted treatment: around 19 received Ad26.COV2.S at low or high dose, single or two shots; 5 received placebo; per-sample allocation not given. Collection of the samples took place on day 63 after the first injection of vaccine or placebo. Boston provided a donor who was an adult aged 18-55 years. Of note for this clone: What it binds is not known.

Whole-study results and caveats: In TCR breadth and depth analyses, total T cell responses may have been underestimated.

Data came from immunoSEQ multiplex PCR; TCRdb stores just in-frame clones and leaves some out. The table includes about 350,000 clones, around 87% detected once. This CDR3 contains 16 residues. Germline CDR1 reads MNHNS; CDR2 reads SASEGT. V was pared by 4 bases and J by 1 base, with 14 bases between. The specimen comprised peripheral blood, sampled in a trial of Ad26.COV2.S vaccine versus placebo. V is TRBV6-1 and J is TRBJ2-1, with D possibly matching TRBD1 (5 bases). The sequence was obtained from a person between 18 and 65 years old who received the Ad26.COV2.S COVID-19 vaccine or a placebo. The CDR3 bases are TGTGCCAGCAGTGCCACAGGTTCCTGGTCCTACAATGAGCAGTTCTTC. Protein: CASSATGSWSYNEQFF.